This TCR beta chain is drawn from a study of blood T cell repertoires in COVID-19. Study overall: Samples taken during acute and convalescent COVID-19 were collected in the United States, Italy and Spain.

V lost 1 base, J lost 0 bases, and 9 bases lay in between. The germline V gene has CDR1 LGHDT and CDR2 YNNKEL (reference sequence). This CDR3 has 15 amino acids. Original processing notes: Estimated nucleated cell counts came from reference gene primer amplification. Produced via immunoSEQ multiplex PCR; TCRdb's table is partial and in-frame only. V and J calls and clone size are given by that table; D and trimming were obtained from the DNA. Among 200,000 to 250,000 clones listed, about four fifths were seen once. The chain recombines TRBV3-1 (or the pseudogene TRBV3-2) with TRBJ2-5, with TRBD2 as a possible D gene (5 bases). The receptor was derived from a woman aged 45-60 years with active or convalescent COVID-19. What was sequenced was peripheral blood. Here the CDR3 reads CASSQGPGYQETQYF. Written as DNA, the CDR3 is TGTGCCAGCAGCCAAGGTCCGGGGTACCAAGAGACCCAGTACTTC.